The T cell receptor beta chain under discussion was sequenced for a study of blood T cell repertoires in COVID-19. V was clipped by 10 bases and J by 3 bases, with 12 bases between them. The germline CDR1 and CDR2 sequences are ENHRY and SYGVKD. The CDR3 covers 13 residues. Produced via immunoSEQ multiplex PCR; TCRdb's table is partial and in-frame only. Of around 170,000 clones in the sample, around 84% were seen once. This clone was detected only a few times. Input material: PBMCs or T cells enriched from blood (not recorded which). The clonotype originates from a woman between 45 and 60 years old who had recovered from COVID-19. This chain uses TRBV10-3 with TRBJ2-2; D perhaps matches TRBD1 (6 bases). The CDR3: CATLQGDTGELFF. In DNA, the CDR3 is TGTGCCACCTTACAGGGTGACACCGGGGAGCTGTTTTTT.